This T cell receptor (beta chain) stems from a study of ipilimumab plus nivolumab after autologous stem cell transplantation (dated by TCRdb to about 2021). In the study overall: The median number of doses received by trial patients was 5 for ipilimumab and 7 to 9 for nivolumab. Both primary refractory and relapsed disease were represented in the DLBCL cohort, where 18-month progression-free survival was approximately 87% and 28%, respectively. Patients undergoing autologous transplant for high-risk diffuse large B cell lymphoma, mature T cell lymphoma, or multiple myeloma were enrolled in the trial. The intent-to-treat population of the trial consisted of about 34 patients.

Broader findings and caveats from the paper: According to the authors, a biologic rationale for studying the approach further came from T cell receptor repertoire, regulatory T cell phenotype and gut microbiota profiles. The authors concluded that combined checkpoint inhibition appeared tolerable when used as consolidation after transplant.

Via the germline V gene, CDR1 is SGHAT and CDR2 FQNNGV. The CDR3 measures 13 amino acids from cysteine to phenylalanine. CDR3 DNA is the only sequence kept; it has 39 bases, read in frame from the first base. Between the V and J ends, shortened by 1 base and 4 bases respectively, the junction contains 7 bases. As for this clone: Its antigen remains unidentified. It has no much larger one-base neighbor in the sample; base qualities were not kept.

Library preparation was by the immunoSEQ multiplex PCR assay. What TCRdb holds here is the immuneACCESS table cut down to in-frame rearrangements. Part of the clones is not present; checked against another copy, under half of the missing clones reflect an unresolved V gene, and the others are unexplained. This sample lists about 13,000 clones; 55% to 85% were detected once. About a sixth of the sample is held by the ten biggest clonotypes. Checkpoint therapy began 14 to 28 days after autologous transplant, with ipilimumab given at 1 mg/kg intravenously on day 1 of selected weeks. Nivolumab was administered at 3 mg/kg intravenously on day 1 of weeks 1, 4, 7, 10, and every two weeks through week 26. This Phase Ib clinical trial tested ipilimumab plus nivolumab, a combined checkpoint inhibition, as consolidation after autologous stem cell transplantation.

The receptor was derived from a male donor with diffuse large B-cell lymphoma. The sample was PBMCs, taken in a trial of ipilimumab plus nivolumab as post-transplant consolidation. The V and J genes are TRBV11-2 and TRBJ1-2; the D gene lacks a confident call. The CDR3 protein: CASSLGPAYGYTF. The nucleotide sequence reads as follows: TGTGCCAGCAGCTTAGGTCCTGCCTATGGCTACACCTTC.